This T cell receptor (beta chain) is drawn from a study of shared clonotypes between healthy human individuals. Study context: The composition of the donors was a couple of women and a few men aged 18 to 49.

Unmatched junction bases numbered 8, after V lost 5 bases and J lost 9 bases. CDR1 is SEHNR, CDR2 FQNEAQ, per germline (reference sequence). This CDR3 region has 15 residues. Deep level was the assay's run setting. Unsorted PBMC samples were amplified in replicate PCRs containing roughly 300 ng DNA, 25,000 to 35,000 T cell genomes. Sequenced by immunoSEQ multiplex PCR; TCRdb stores in-frame clones only, minus some. The sample comprises under 600,000 clones, 75% to 80% of which are singletons, and roughly an eighth rests with the top ten. The donors, healthy adults who were HIV-negative, had experienced no recent acute infections or vaccinations.

The sequencing sample was made of PBMCs. This chain joins TRBV7-9 and TRBJ2-1, with 12 bases lining up with TRBD2. The clonotype was recovered from a woman in her 40s in good health. Some clones in this sample may be carry-over from other donors' samples. For the CDR3, the DNA is TGTGCCAGCAGCCCGACTAGCGGGAGTGTAGCTGAGCAGTTCTTC. This translates into CASSPTSGSVAEQFF.